This is a list of T cell receptor beta chains from one sample in a study of T cell repertoires in cytomegalovirus infection. TCRdb processed the reads anew with MiXCR; each CDR3 protein has one entry. Of around 800,000 distinct CDR3 sequences detected, about 30% appear once; the ten largest clones hold around an eighth. No antigens are known for them. The sample here was cultured CD8+ T cells from PBMCs, taken from culture after CMV antigen stimulation. These receptors came from a human donor in good health (CMV status not recorded). Some clones in this sample may be carry-over from other donors' samples. Each CDR3 is given with its conserved first and last residue. The D gene is left open where the match is weak. Clone size is stated in some rows and not others, as once, few, many or a class when expanded.

j_gene,abundance,d_gene,v_gene,CDR3nt,CDR3aa
TRBJ1-4,once,-,TRBV27,TGTGCCAGCAGTTGGGCTCGTTTTGAAAAACTGTTTTTT,CASSWARFEKLFF
TRBJ1-1,-,-,TRBV6-6,TGTGCCAGCAGTTACGCCCTACCTGAAGCTTTCTTT,CASSYALPEAFF
TRBJ2-2,-,-,TRBV6-1,TGTGCCACCACCCACAATACATTCCTCCGGGACACCTCAAACACCGGGGAGCTGTTTTTT,CATTHNTFLRDTSNTGELFF
TRBJ2-4,-,TRBD1,TRBV25-1,TGTGCCAGCAGTGGGGGACAGAAAAAAAACATTCAGTACTTC,CASSGGQKKNIQYF
TRBJ2-5,few,-,TRBV2,TGTGCCAGCAGCGGCGGGGCGAAAGAGACCCAGTACTTC,CASSGGAKETQYF
TRBJ2-1,-,TRBD2,TRBV27,TGTGCCAGCAGTTCGGGGACTAGCCCTTTAAATGAGCAGTTCTTC,CASSSGTSPLNEQFF
TRBJ1-1,-,-,TRBV12-3/TRBV12-4,TGTGCCAGCAGTTTTGGGAGTAACAATGAAGCTTTCTTT,CASSFGSNNEAFF
TRBJ1-5,-,-,TRBV19,TGTGCCAGTAGTAAAGGTCCGAGCGGCGGGGGGCCCGATCAGCCCCAGCATTTT,CASSKGPSGGGPDQPQHF
TRBJ2-1,-,TRBD2,TRBV28,TGTGCCAGCAGTTCCCAGCGGGGGATACGGTATGAGCAGTTCTTC,CASSSQRGIRYEQFF
TRBJ2-7,-,TRBD2,TRBV2,TGTGCCAACCTGGCGGGGGGGCTAGTCTACGAGCAGTACTTC,CANLAGGLVYEQYF
TRBJ2-1,many,TRBD1,TRBV7-6,TGTGCCAGCAGCTCAGAGACAGGGGGCGCCTACAATGAGCAGTTCTTC,CASSSETGGAYNEQFF
TRBJ2-1,-,-,TRBV6-5,TGTGCCAGCAGTTACTCTGACTTGGGCAGGGAGAATGAGCAGTTCTTC,CASSYSDLGRENEQFF
TRBJ2-5,-,TRBD1,TRBV19,TGTGCCAGTAGTATACCCGGGACAGGGTACCAAGAGACCCAGTACTTC,CASSIPGTGYQETQYF
TRBJ2-5,-,-,TRBV7-9,TGTGCCAGCAGCTTAGAGACTTGGGCTGAGACCCAGTACTTC,CASSLETWAETQYF
TRBJ1-1,-,-,TRBV12-3/TRBV12-4,TGTGCCAGCAGACCCGACAAGGTTCGGTACACTGAAGCTTTCTTT,CASRPDKVRYTEAFF
TRBJ2-7,many,-,TRBV7-9,TGTGCCAGCAGCTCCTACTTCACGGATTCTCGCGAGCAGTACTTC,CASSSYFTDSREQYF
TRBJ2-5,-,TRBD1,TRBV4-1,TGCGCCAGCAGCCAAGTCATGGGACAGCAAGAGACCCAGTACTTC,CASSQVMGQQETQYF
TRBJ2-1,-,TRBD1,TRBV4-1,TGCGCCAGCAGCCAAGGATTTGGACAGGGCGGCTACAATGAGCAGTTCTTC,CASSQGFGQGGYNEQFF
TRBJ1-2,few,TRBD1,TRBV27,TGTGCCAGCAGTTCCGGGACAGGGGAATTGAGCTATGGCTACACCTTC,CASSSGTGELSYGYTF
TRBJ2-1,few,TRBD2,TRBV12-3/TRBV12-4,TGTGCCAGCGCGTTCCCGGGGACTAGCGGGGGGCGTGAGCAGTTCTTC,CASAFPGTSGGREQFF
TRBJ2-3,few,-,TRBV5-1,TGCGCCAGCAGCCCCGGCGACGGGACATACAGCACAGATACGCAGTATTTT,CASSPGDGTYSTDTQYF
TRBJ2-7,few,-,TRBV7-9,TGTGCCAGCAGCCAGGGCGGATACTACGAGCAGTACTTC,CASSQGGYYEQYF
TRBJ1-4,-,TRBD1,TRBV2,TGTGCCAGCAGTGAAGCCGAACAGGGGGCGAACGAAAAACCGTTTTTT,CASSEAEQGANEKPFF
TRBJ2-1,-,-,TRBV7-9,TGTGCCAGCAGCTACCAGGTTAGCTCCTACAATGAGCAGTTCTTC,CASSYQVSSYNEQFF
TRBJ2-4,few,-,TRBV4-1,TGCGCCAGCAGCCAAGATACTATTTCGGGAGCCAAAAACATTCAGTACTTC,CASSQDTISGAKNIQYF
TRBJ1-6,few,-,TRBV11-1,TGTGCCAGCAGCTTAAAAGCCCGGACAGCGAGCTCCTATAATTCACCCCTCCACTTT,CASSLKARTASSYNSPLHF
TRBJ1-2,-,TRBD1,TRBV28,TGTGCCAGCAGTCAACAGGGGGCGCGTGGCTACACCTTC,CASSQQGARGYTF
TRBJ2-1,few,TRBD2,TRBV5-4,TGTGCCAGCAGCTTGGCAGCGGGGGGAAGGAATGAGCAGTTCTTC,CASSLAAGGRNEQFF
TRBJ2-2,-,TRBD2,TRBV19,TGTGCCAGTAGTATGACTAGCCCCGGGGAGCTGTTTTTT,CASSMTSPGELFF
TRBJ2-1,few,TRBD1,TRBV2,TGTGCCAGCTTAATCCCCCCCCTCGGACAGGGAGGATACAATGAGCAGTTCTTC,CASLIPPLGQGGYNEQFF
TRBJ2-1,-,-,TRBV19,TGTGCCAGTAGTATACACATAAGAAATGAGCAGTTCTTC,CASSIHIRNEQFF
TRBJ2-2,few,TRBD1,TRBV7-6,TGTGCTAGCATAAAGGACAGGAGGAACACCGGGGAGCTGTTTTTT,CASIKDRRNTGELFF
TRBJ2-1,-,-,TRBV29-1,TGCAGCGTTCTGGGGACCTCCTACAATGAGCAGTTCTTC,CSVLGTSYNEQFF
TRBJ2-2,few,-,TRBV24-1,TGTGCCACCAGTGTCGGGTCGAACACCGGGGAGCTGTTTTTT,CATSVGSNTGELFF
TRBJ1-4,few,-,TRBV4-3,TGCGCCAGCAGCCCGGGGGTAGCGGGTAATGAAAAACTGTTTTTT,CASSPGVAGNEKLFF
TRBJ2-1,few,TRBD2,TRBV27,TGTGCCAGCAGCCTTATAGCGGGGGGCAGTGAGCAGTTCTTC,CASSLIAGGSEQFF
TRBJ2-1,-,-,TRBV7-9,TGTGCCAGCAGCAGCCGGGACGACAATGAGCAGTTCTTC,CASSSRDDNEQFF
TRBJ2-7,-,-,TRBV27,TGTGCCAGCAGTTCCCTACAGGACCCCTACGAGCAGTACTTC,CASSSLQDPYEQYF
TRBJ2-5,few,TRBD2,TRBV12-3/TRBV12-4,TGTGCCAGCAGCACAGCGGGGGGCCACCAAGAGACCCAGTACTTC,CASSTAGGHQETQYF
TRBJ1-1,-,TRBD1,TRBV9,TGTGCCAGCAGCGTCGGGACAGGGCCGAACACTGAAGCTTTCTTT,CASSVGTGPNTEAFF
TRBJ1-4,-,TRBD1,TRBV3-1,TGTGCCAGCAGCCAAGAAATTCGGGACAGGGTTTTGCGGGGAAAACTGTTTTTT,CASSQEIRDRVLRGKLFF
TRBJ2-1,few,-,TRBV6-1,TGTGCCAGCAAGAAATACAATGAGCAGTTCTTC,CASKKYNEQFF
TRBJ2-3,-,TRBD1,TRBV7-2,TGTGCCAGCAGCCAGAACAGGGGGAACACGCAGTATTTT,CASSQNRGNTQYF
TRBJ1-5,few,-,TRBV7-6,TGTGCCAGCAGCTTAGCGCAGGCAGGGTATCAGCCCCAGCATTTT,CASSLAQAGYQPQHF
TRBJ2-4,-,TRBD1,TRBV19,TGTGCCACTACCCGGGACAGGGGTGAGCTAGCCAAAAACATTCAGTACTTC,CATTRDRGELAKNIQYF
TRBJ2-1,-,TRBD2,TRBV9,TGTGCCAGCAGCGAGCGGGGGGCCGAACAATCCTACAATGAGCAGTTCTTC,CASSERGAEQSYNEQFF
TRBJ2-2,-,TRBD1,TRBV19,TGTGCCAGTAGTTCCCCGGACAGGGCGGAGACCGGGGAGCTGTTTTTT,CASSSPDRAETGELFF
TRBJ2-3,many,TRBD1,TRBV6-1,TGTGCCAGCAGTGAACCACCGACAGGGGACACAGATACGCAGTATTTT,CASSEPPTGDTDTQYF
TRBJ2-5,-,TRBD1,TRBV6-1,TGTGCCAGCAGTGAACCCTGGACAGGGGACGGAAAGACCCAGTACTTC,CASSEPWTGDGKTQYF
TRBJ1-1,few,-,TRBV7-6,TGTGCCAGCAGCTTAGTGCTGGGTCCCGACACTGAAGCTTTCTTT,CASSLVLGPDTEAFF